This T cell receptor (beta chain) was sequenced in a study of blood T cell repertoires in COVID-19 (dated by TCRdb to about 2020). For context, the study as a whole: The collaborator samples originated in the United States, Italy and Spain and spanned the acute and convalescent phases of COVID-19. Deeply sampled blood TCRbeta repertoires from subjects exposed to, actively infected with, or recovered from COVID-19 were included in the dataset. The repertoires were released in a freely available public database meant as a resource for research on the immune response to SARS-CoV-2. Samples were obtained from the ongoing ImmuneRACE study (first 160 participants) and from about 1,300 subjects provided by 6 global collaborators. Where HLA class I and class II types were available, the types were taken from metadata supplied by the sample provider, not from assay-based typing. The sample metadata nearly always contained a de-identified subject ID, COVID-19 status, age in years and sex. The prospective study material was composed of cDNA or gDNA derived from T cells, B-cell-depleted T cells, or PBMCs. What the authors observed across the whole study: Clinical and demographic metadata were provided uncurated, with the amount varying by source and participant.

The collaborating institutions used their own protocols to collect whole blood in K2EDTA tubes. For TCRbeta analysis, collaborators shipped samples as frozen whole blood, isolated PBMCs, or DNA extracted from either of those sample types. The immunoSEQ Assay, a bias-controlled multiplex PCR, was used to amplify TCRbeta CDR3 regions from genomic DNA. In the original analysis: Within the assay, amplification of reference gene primers was used to estimate how many nucleated cells each sample contained. Sequence reads were collapsed and filtered to measure the absolute abundance of every unique TCRbeta CDR3 rearrangement. For each sample, productive Simpson clonality was calculated by taking the square root of Simpson's diversity index across productive rearrangements. Sourced from immuneACCESS, this table was stored by TCRdb with only in-frame sequences that have V and J called. A share of the clones is absent; for the studies checked, an unresolved V gene accounts for under half, and the remainder has no known explanation. V and J calls and clone size follow that table, whereas D and trimming were derived from the DNA. Present in this sample are approximately 210,000 clones, 86% of which were seen just once. 0.7% to 0.8% of the sample goes to the ten largest clones.

Measured from the cysteine to the phenylalanine, the CDR3 is 17 residues long. Of all the DNA, just the CDR3 is kept, 51 bases in frame from base 1. The germline V gene (reference sequence) gives CDR1 as MNHEY and CDR2 as SMNVEV. V and J are truncated by 0 bases and 1 base respectively, leaving an intervening sequence of 15 bases. Worth noting for this clone: What antigen it recognizes has not been identified. Per-nucleotide qualities are absent, and no much larger clonotype sits a single base away.

Sequencing was done on a sample of peripheral blood. The rearranged chain carries TRBV27 and TRBJ1-1; D gene: possibly TRBD1, on 5 matching bases. The source is a woman aged 65 to 85 with acute or convalescent COVID-19. The sequence in DNA is TGTGCCAGCAGTTTATCATTATTCGAGACAGCGAACACTGAAGCTTTCTTT. This translates into CASSLSLFETANTEAFF.